A selection of T cell receptor beta chains follows, all from one sample in a study of cytomegalovirus exposure and HLA in healthy donors. Repertoires were generated with immunoSEQ multiplex PCR, while TCRdb's copy carries only in-frame clones and drops some. The sample has roughly 130,000 clones, 84% seen once. The sample comprised PBMCs. The receptors were gathered from a woman aged 18-29 years in good health and CMV-seropositive. Both conserved end residues are part of each CDR3. The D gene is left open where the match is weak. Size is stated for part of the rows, as once, few or many counts, or as a class when the clone is expanded.

clone size: .; V gene: TRBV5-1; D gene: TRBD2; J gene: TRBJ2-2; CDR3 protein: CASSNQPGGARTGELFF; CDR3 DNA: TGCGCCAGCAGCAACCAGCCGGGGGGGGCCCGAACCGGGGAGCTGTTTTTT
clone size: .; V gene: TRBV4-1; D gene: .; J gene: TRBJ1-1; CDR3 protein: CASSRVQGDTEAFF; CDR3 DNA: TGCGCCAGCAGCCGAGTACAGGGAGACACTGAAGCTTTCTTT
clone size: .; V gene: TRBV6-5; D gene: .; J gene: TRBJ2-1; CDR3 protein: CASSERYRADEQFF; CDR3 DNA: TGTGCCAGCAGTGAAAGGTACAGGGCAGATGAGCAGTTCTTC
clone size: .; V gene: TRBV13; D gene: TRBD1; J gene: TRBJ2-5; CDR3 protein: CASSPTGTQETQYF; CDR3 DNA: TGTGCCAGCAGCCCGACAGGGACCCAAGAGACCCAGTACTTC
clone size: .; V gene: TRBV27; D gene: .; J gene: TRBJ2-1; CDR3 protein: CASSLPPADEQFF; CDR3 DNA: TGTGCCAGCAGTTTGCCCCCTGCGGATGAGCAGTTCTTC
clone size: .; V gene: TRBV7-3; D gene: TRBD2; J gene: TRBJ2-3; CDR3 protein: CASSSTTSGGTDTQYF; CDR3 DNA: TGTGCCAGCAGCTCAACGACTAGCGGGGGTACAGATACGCAGTATTTT
clone size: .; V gene: TRBV2; D gene: TRBD1; J gene: TRBJ2-1; CDR3 protein: CASSEAFFGEQGSPNNEQFF; CDR3 DNA: TGTGCCAGCAGTGAAGCGTTCTTTGGGGAACAGGGGTCCCCGAACAATGAGCAGTTCTTC
clone size: .; V gene: TRBV11-2; D gene: TRBD2; J gene: TRBJ2-5; CDR3 protein: CASSPSRGGYQETQHF; CDR3 DNA: TGTGCCAGCAGCCCGAGTCGGGGGGGGTACCAAGAGACCCAGCACTTC
clone size: .; V gene: TRBV4-1; D gene: .; J gene: TRBJ2-7; CDR3 protein: CASSPHGTLDEQYF; CDR3 DNA: TGCGCCAGCAGCCCGCACGGGACACTCGACGAGCAGTACTTC
clone size: .; V gene: TRBV11-3; D gene: TRBD1; J gene: TRBJ2-5; CDR3 protein: CASSSRRDRVETQYF; CDR3 DNA: TGTGCCAGCAGCTCGCGAAGGGACAGGGTAGAGACCCAGTACTTC
clone size: .; V gene: TRBV2; D gene: .; J gene: TRBJ1-2; CDR3 protein: CASTPDSGYTF; CDR3 DNA: TGTGCCAGCACCCCCGACAGTGGCTACACCTTC
clone size: .; V gene: TRBV11-2; D gene: TRBD1; J gene: TRBJ2-2; CDR3 protein: CASSTVQGAHTGELFF; CDR3 DNA: TGTGCCAGCAGCACAGTACAGGGGGCGCACACCGGGGAGCTGTTTTTT
clone size: .; V gene: TRBV18; D gene: TRBD1; J gene: TRBJ2-3; CDR3 protein: CASSPRDSNTDTQYF; CDR3 DNA: TGTGCCAGCTCACCACGGGACAGTAACACAGATACGCAGTATTTT
clone size: .; V gene: TRBV5-4; D gene: TRBD1; J gene: TRBJ1-2; CDR3 protein: CASSFPGTVNGYTF; CDR3 DNA: TGTGCCAGCAGCTTTCCCGGGACAGTGAATGGCTACACCTTC
clone size: .; V gene: TRBV4-2; D gene: TRBD2; J gene: TRBJ2-7; CDR3 protein: CASSRLAGSSYEQYF; CDR3 DNA: TGTGCCAGCAGCCGACTAGCGGGGAGCTCCTACGAGCAGTACTTC
clone size: .; V gene: TRBV5-4; D gene: TRBD2; J gene: TRBJ2-5; CDR3 protein: CASSLASGDETQYF; CDR3 DNA: TGTGCCAGCAGCTTGGCCAGCGGGGATGAGACCCAGTACTTC
clone size: .; V gene: TRBV19; D gene: .; J gene: TRBJ1-5; CDR3 protein: CASTAGGGLYSNQPQHF; CDR3 DNA: TGTGCCAGTACCGCCGGGGGGGGGCTCTATAGCAATCAGCCCCAGCATTTT
clone size: .; V gene: TRBV11-2; D gene: .; J gene: TRBJ1-2; CDR3 protein: CASREGPLIYGYTF; CDR3 DNA: TGTGCCAGCAGGGAGGGGCCACTAATCTATGGCTACACCTTC
clone size: .; V gene: TRBV19; D gene: .; J gene: TRBJ1-2; CDR3 protein: CASSGDHYGYTF; CDR3 DNA: TGTGCCAGTTCGGGAGACCACTATGGCTACACCTTC
clone size: .; V gene: TRBV10-1; D gene: .; J gene: TRBJ2-5; CDR3 protein: CASSESRGQETQYF; CDR3 DNA: TGCGCCAGCAGTGAGTCAAGGGGCCAAGAGACCCAGTACTTC
clone size: .; V gene: TRBV18; D gene: .; J gene: TRBJ2-1; CDR3 protein: CASSPTRQDEQFF; CDR3 DNA: TGTGCCAGCTCACCGACCAGGCAGGATGAGCAGTTCTTC
clone size: .; V gene: TRBV10-3; D gene: .; J gene: TRBJ2-7; CDR3 protein: CAISDPGTIIPSEQYF; CDR3 DNA: TGTGCCATCAGTGATCCCGGGACAATTATCCCGTCCGAGCAGTACTTC
clone size: .; V gene: TRBV6-1; D gene: TRBD1; J gene: TRBJ2-1; CDR3 protein: CASSEFDRGNEQFF; CDR3 DNA: TGTGCCAGCAGTGAATTTGACAGGGGGAATGAGCAGTTCTTC
clone size: .; V gene: TRBV7-6; D gene: TRBD1; J gene: TRBJ2-1; CDR3 protein: CASSLAESGTGSFDEQFF; CDR3 DNA: TGTGCCAGCAGCTTAGCAGAATCCGGGACAGGGAGTTTTGATGAGCAGTTCTTC
clone size: .; V gene: TRBV7-6; D gene: TRBD1; J gene: TRBJ1-1; CDR3 protein: CASSPGTGGAAEAFF; CDR3 DNA: TGTGCCAGCAGCCCCGGGACAGGGGGCGCGGCTGAAGCTTTCTTT
clone size: .; V gene: TRBV20-1; D gene: .; J gene: TRBJ2-1; CDR3 protein: CSAKRANEQFF; CDR3 DNA: TGCAGCGCTAAGCGGGCCAATGAGCAGTTCTTC
clone size: .; V gene: TRBV19; D gene: .; J gene: TRBJ2-1; CDR3 protein: CASSSYNEQFF; CDR3 DNA: TGTGCCAGTAGTAGCTATAATGAGCAGTTCTTC
clone size: few; V gene: TRBV19; D gene: .; J gene: TRBJ1-5; CDR3 protein: CASSIGGRDQPQHF; CDR3 DNA: TGTGCCAGTAGTATTGGGGGCAGGGATCAGCCCCAGCATTTT
clone size: .; V gene: TRBV9; D gene: TRBD2; J gene: TRBJ2-3; CDR3 protein: CASSVDGLAGNTDTQYF; CDR3 DNA: TGTGCCAGCAGCGTAGATGGACTAGCGGGGAATACAGATACGCAGTATTTT
clone size: .; V gene: TRBV11-1; D gene: TRBD2; J gene: TRBJ2-2; CDR3 protein: CASRERPSGPTNTGELFF; CDR3 DNA: TGTGCCAGCAGAGAAAGGCCTAGCGGGCCGACGAACACCGGGGAGCTGTTTTTT
clone size: few; V gene: TRBV9; D gene: .; J gene: TRBJ1-5; CDR3 protein: CASSVGVEGNQPQHF; CDR3 DNA: TGTGCCAGCAGCGTAGGAGTGGAGGGGAATCAGCCCCAGCATTTT
clone size: .; V gene: TRBV2; D gene: TRBD2; J gene: TRBJ2-3; CDR3 protein: CASSPTSGGRTDTQYF; CDR3 DNA: TGTGCCAGCAGTCCTACTAGCGGGGGGCGGACAGATACGCAGTATTTT
clone size: .; V gene: TRBV14; D gene: TRBD1; J gene: TRBJ1-2; CDR3 protein: CASSLDRDPSYGYTF; CDR3 DNA: TGTGCCAGCAGCCTGGACAGGGACCCCTCCTATGGCTACACCTTC
clone size: .; V gene: TRBV7-2; D gene: .; J gene: TRBJ2-3; CDR3 protein: CASSHKKRGSTDTQYF; CDR3 DNA: TGTGCCAGCAGCCACAAGAAACGGGGAAGCACAGATACGCAGTATTTT
clone size: .; V gene: TRBV4-1; D gene: TRBD2; J gene: TRBJ2-1; CDR3 protein: CASSQVPAGGPSYNEQFF; CDR3 DNA: TGCGCCAGCAGCCAAGTTCCAGCGGGGGGGCCTTCCTACAATGAGCAGTTCTTC
clone size: once; V gene: TRBV11-1; D gene: TRBD2; J gene: TRBJ2-2; CDR3 protein: CASSLGTSFSGELFF; CDR3 DNA: TGTGCCAGCTCCCTAGGGACTAGCTTTTCCGGGGAGCTGTTTTTT
clone size: .; V gene: TRBV5-1; D gene: TRBD2; J gene: TRBJ2-3; CDR3 protein: CASSLVPGLAGGAHDTQYF; CDR3 DNA: TGCGCCAGCAGCTTGGTCCCGGGACTAGCGGGGGGGGCTCATGATACGCAGTATTTT
clone size: .; V gene: TRBV15; D gene: TRBD1; J gene: TRBJ1-2; CDR3 protein: CATSRGGTEGGYGYTF; CDR3 DNA: TGTGCCACCAGCAGAGGAGGGACAGAGGGGGGATATGGCTACACCTTC
clone size: .; V gene: TRBV9; D gene: TRBD1; J gene: TRBJ2-3; CDR3 protein: CASSDRTGDVTDTQYF; CDR3 DNA: TGTGCCAGCAGCGACCGGACAGGGGACGTCACAGATACGCAGTATTTT
clone size: .; V gene: TRBV2; D gene: .; J gene: TRBJ2-7; CDR3 protein: CASIQRQLLESYEQYF; CDR3 DNA: TGTGCCAGCATCCAGAGACAGCTCCTTGAGAGCTACGAGCAGTACTTC
clone size: .; V gene: TRBV29-1; D gene: .; J gene: TRBJ2-2; CDR3 protein: CSVREEGELFF; CDR3 DNA: TGCAGCGTGAGGGAGGAGGGGGAGCTGTTTTTT
clone size: .; V gene: TRBV5-1; D gene: .; J gene: TRBJ2-7; CDR3 protein: CASRGEIEQYF; CDR3 DNA: TGCGCCAGCCGCGGGGAGATCGAGCAGTACTTC
clone size: .; V gene: TRBV4-1; D gene: .; J gene: TRBJ1-1; CDR3 protein: CASSQGSEAFF; CDR3 DNA: TGCGCCAGCAGCCAAGGGAGTGAAGCTTTCTTT
clone size: .; V gene: TRBV4-2; D gene: .; J gene: TRBJ1-2; CDR3 protein: CASSQESSSYYGYTF; CDR3 DNA: TGTGCCAGCAGCCAAGAGAGTAGCAGCTACTATGGCTACACCTTC
clone size: .; V gene: TRBV25-1; D gene: .; J gene: TRBJ1-3; CDR3 protein: CASSGRDGSGNTIYF; CDR3 DNA: TGTGCCAGCAGTGGGCGGGATGGCTCTGGAAACACCATATATTTT
clone size: .; V gene: TRBV2; D gene: TRBD2; J gene: TRBJ2-7; CDR3 protein: CASRGTRAYEQYF; CDR3 DNA: TGTGCCAGCAGAGGGACTAGAGCCTACGAGCAGTACTTC
clone size: .; V gene: TRBV7-2; D gene: TRBD2; J gene: TRBJ2-7; CDR3 protein: CASSLTGTSWTFYEQYF; CDR3 DNA: TGTGCCAGCAGCTTAACCGGGACTAGTTGGACTTTCTACGAGCAGTACTTC
clone size: .; V gene: TRBV19; D gene: TRBD2; J gene: TRBJ2-1; CDR3 protein: CASSKGLAGYNEQFF; CDR3 DNA: TGTGCCAGTAGTAAGGGACTAGCGGGTTACAATGAGCAGTTCTTC
clone size: .; V gene: TRBV2; D gene: TRBD2; J gene: TRBJ2-1; CDR3 protein: CASIFGGANNEQFF; CDR3 DNA: TGTGCCAGCATCTTCGGGGGGGCAAACAATGAGCAGTTCTTC
clone size: .; V gene: TRBV9; D gene: .; J gene: TRBJ2-1; CDR3 protein: CASSLDLERGQFF; CDR3 DNA: TGTGCCAGCAGCTTAGACTTGGAAAGAGGGCAGTTCTTC
clone size: .; V gene: TRBV25-1; D gene: .; J gene: TRBJ2-7; CDR3 protein: CASSEPGTYEQYF; CDR3 DNA: TGTGCCAGCAGTGAACCAGGGACCTACGAGCAGTACTTC
clone size: once; V gene: TRBV7-9; D gene: .; J gene: TRBJ1-2; CDR3 protein: CASSLAGGTVNYGYTF; CDR3 DNA: TGTGCCAGCAGCTTAGCTGGGGGGACGGTTAACTATGGCTACACCTTC
clone size: many; V gene: TRBV6-5; D gene: .; J gene: TRBJ2-1; CDR3 protein: CASSYQSGLNNEQFF; CDR3 DNA: TGTGCCAGCAGTTACCAATCCGGACTTAACAATGAGCAGTTCTTC
clone size: .; V gene: TRBV7-3; D gene: .; J gene: TRBJ2-7; CDR3 protein: CASRAGQYF; CDR3 DNA: TGTGCCAGTCGAGCGGGGCAGTACTTC
clone size: .; V gene: TRBV5-4; D gene: TRBD1; J gene: TRBJ2-5; CDR3 protein: CASSMIQGQETQYF; CDR3 DNA: TGTGCCAGCAGCATGATACAGGGGCAAGAGACCCAGTACTTC
clone size: .; V gene: TRBV18; D gene: TRBD1; J gene: TRBJ2-7; CDR3 protein: CASSEGQGSYEQYF; CDR3 DNA: TGTGCCAGCTCAGAGGGACAGGGATCCTACGAGCAGTACTTC
clone size: .; V gene: TRBV2; D gene: TRBD1; J gene: TRBJ1-6; CDR3 protein: CASRQQGARNSPLHF; CDR3 DNA: TGTGCCAGCAGGCAACAGGGGGCGCGTAATTCACCCCTCCACTTT
clone size: .; V gene: TRBV19; D gene: .; J gene: TRBJ1-3; CDR3 protein: CASSLTGGSGNTIYF; CDR3 DNA: TGTGCCAGTTCCCTTACGGGGGGCTCTGGAAACACCATATATTTT
clone size: .; V gene: TRBV19; D gene: .; J gene: TRBJ1-4; CDR3 protein: CASTLGGLNEKLFF; CDR3 DNA: TGTGCCAGTACCCTGGGAGGGCTGAATGAAAAACTGTTTTTT